This is a list of T cell receptor beta chains from one sample in a study of T cells of healthy individuals. One entry per CDR3 protein results from TCRdb running MiXCR on the 5' RACE reads. The sample has about 41,000 distinct CDR3 sequences; 4% to 5.5% are singletons. The receptors stem from a human donor in good health. CDR3s leave out the opening cysteine and the closing phenylalanine or tryptophan. The order of the fields is V gene, CDR3 protein.

V gene: TRBV11-2
CDR3 protein: ASSSQGDSPQH

V gene: TRBV12-3/TRBV12-4
CDR3 protein: ASSFGTQNTGELF

V gene: TRBV28
CDR3 protein: ASSLLQGSNTEAF

V gene: TRBV12-3/TRBV12-4
CDR3 protein: ASSPPGRGYEQY

V gene: TRBV6-5
CDR3 protein: ASSYSAGSSETQY

V gene: TRBV12-3/TRBV12-4
CDR3 protein: ASSREVVGYT

V gene: TRBV2
CDR3 protein: ASSASFWAGGNYGYT

V gene: TRBV7-6
CDR3 protein: ASSSPTSGSFDEQY

V gene: TRBV30
CDR3 protein: AWSSLAGAEQY

V gene: TRBV20-1
CDR3 protein: SARMPTDTQY

V gene: TRBV12-3/TRBV12-4
CDR3 protein: ASSLGQSVNQPQH

V gene: TRBV29-1
CDR3 protein: SATPGSRLSEAF

V gene: TRBV27
CDR3 protein: ASSSWADRGSRFGGYT

V gene: TRBV15
CDR3 protein: ATSRDVGGTEAF

V gene: TRBV5-6
CDR3 protein: ASSWAGGTEAF

V gene: TRBV24-1
CDR3 protein: ATIRQYYGYT

V gene: TRBV19
CDR3 protein: ASRLAGSYNEQF

V gene: TRBV12-3/TRBV12-4
CDR3 protein: ASSFPRFEGQEAF

V gene: TRBV25-1
CDR3 protein: ASSDYNEQF

V gene: TRBV7-2
CDR3 protein: ASSYGTSGSTDTQY

V gene: TRBV2
CDR3 protein: ASIGGGTDTQY

V gene: TRBV6-5
CDR3 protein: ASSYNLNQPQH

V gene: TRBV23-1
CDR3 protein: ARINPGQTYEQY

V gene: TRBV27
CDR3 protein: ASRPRQTYNSPLH

V gene: TRBV7-9
CDR3 protein: ASSQGLASRHTDTQY

V gene: TRBV4-1
CDR3 protein: ASSQDLGQGAPGELF

V gene: TRBV14
CDR3 protein: ASRLWTSGTYEQY

V gene: TRBV5-4
CDR3 protein: ASSLGLNSFNYGYT

V gene: TRBV12-3/TRBV12-4
CDR3 protein: ASSLSYGYT

V gene: TRBV7-2
CDR3 protein: ASSLARGDTQY

V gene: TRBV5-1
CDR3 protein: ASTSSGGAQYEQY

V gene: TRBV2
CDR3 protein: ASSYDPSGYGQETQY

V gene: TRBV7-1
CDR3 protein: ASSAGTSGNNEQF

V gene: TRBV29-1
CDR3 protein: SVETDFDYEQY

V gene: TRBV9
CDR3 protein: ASSRDRYNEQF

V gene: TRBV5-1
CDR3 protein: ASSFRGAEAF

V gene: TRBV7-9
CDR3 protein: ASSPSIFEQY

V gene: TRBV7-2
CDR3 protein: ASSSRGLAGYNEQF

V gene: TRBV28
CDR3 protein: ASRPSGGIDTQY

V gene: TRBV18
CDR3 protein: ASSEYLLGGLSDSPLH

V gene: TRBV18
CDR3 protein: ASSPQGLAGPLTYEQY

V gene: TRBV6-1
CDR3 protein: ASSRTSGRTGELF

V gene: TRBV20-1
CDR3 protein: SAPSGGASGTQY

V gene: TRBV9
CDR3 protein: ASSVELAPGETQY

V gene: TRBV7-6
CDR3 protein: ASSLLCQIGLAGGTDTQY

V gene: TRBV5-4
CDR3 protein: ASGTSSYEQY

V gene: TRBV14
CDR3 protein: ASSHPRRYEQY

V gene: TRBV29-1
CDR3 protein: SGGESSYNEQF

V gene: TRBV6-2/TRBV6-3
CDR3 protein: ASTGTRPNEQF

V gene: TRBV5-1
CDR3 protein: ASSARPGQEIIVSYNEQF

V gene: TRBV20-1
CDR3 protein: SALTGSTNTQY

V gene: TRBV24-1
CDR3 protein: ATSDTDRGYVNEQF

V gene: TRBV11-2
CDR3 protein: ASSSMLGDTQY

V gene: TRBV27
CDR3 protein: ASSLGIAGVEQF